Described below is a single T cell receptor (beta chain) sequence and its context. Its cognate antigen is unknown. The source of the sample is a study of cytomegalovirus exposure and HLA in healthy donors. Whole-study findings and limits: Certain sequence variants were highly shared and formed a cluster, and this cluster was likely a sequencing artifact.

60 Vbeta and 13 Jbeta primers were used in PCR. Sequencing was performed with immunoSEQ multiplex PCR; in TCRdb, only in-frame clones are kept and a portion is missing. The table records about 240,000 clones, about 77% of them present only once. Trimming took 1 base from V and 2 from J; bases not matched to a gene: 9. This CDR3 spans 17 amino acids. Germline CDR1 SGHDN, CDR2 FVKESK. The TCR originated in a boy aged 5-17 years in good health and CMV-seronegative. The chain has TRBV14 and TRBJ2-3, with 7 positions matching TRBD2. Sequenced input: PBMCs. The CDR3, as DNA: TGTGCCAGCAGCCAAGGAGCCGGGACTACCTTCACAGATACGCAGTATTTT. As protein: CASSQGAGTTFTDTQYF.